Listed below are T cell receptor beta chains from one sample, sequenced in a study of CD8 T cells in ankylosing spondylitis. A single record per CDR3 protein comes from TCRdb applying MiXCR to the 5' RACE reads. The sample has around 150,000 distinct CDR3 sequences, around 20% seen once. Sequencing used blood, either unsorted or a sorted T cell fraction (not recorded which). These TCRs come from a male donor with ankylosing spondylitis or in good health (not recorded which). The conserved cysteine and the conserved F or W are not part of the CDR3 here.

TRBV12-5,TRBJ2-3,ASGSGGLGTDTQY
TRBV20-1,TRBJ2-1,SARGREIYNEQF
TRBV27,TRBJ2-2,ASSVTSGRDTGELF
TRBV28,TRBJ2-7,ASRWQGSYEQY
TRBV10-3,TRBJ2-2,AISPAGTGELF
TRBV6-1,TRBJ2-7,ASRGTSINEQY
TRBV20-1,TRBJ2-2,SATQGWQSTGELF
TRBV18,TRBJ1-2,ASSPLKGNNYGYT
TRBV28,TRBJ2-5,ASSLPKGQGALLEETQY
TRBV20-1,TRBJ1-5,SARGPSNQPQH
TRBV28,TRBJ2-1,ASLTPLGRDEQF
TRBV30,TRBJ1-4,ACWAGGNEKLF
TRBV29-1,TRBJ1-1,SAPGQGTEAF
TRBV5-1,TRBJ2-1,ASSTGLAGNNEQF
TRBV5-1,TRBJ2-7,ASSLSRGTNYEQY
TRBV28,TRBJ2-3,ASQTSGSGGFTDTQY
TRBV30,TRBJ2-7,AWSVYGEQY
TRBV29-1,TRBJ2-7,SVEVAGLSYEQY
TRBV5-1,TRBJ1-1,ASSLDSPGAF
TRBV12-3/TRBV12-4,TRBJ2-5,ASSLNVGLAVQETQY
TRBV20-1,TRBJ1-3,SATGPAGNTIY
TRBV30,TRBJ2-6,AWSAGTSGANVLT
TRBV5-5,TRBJ2-7,ASSSLTSSYEQY
TRBV7-7,TRBJ2-1,ASSSGLAGSDEQF
TRBV12-3/TRBV12-4,TRBJ2-4,ASTTTGGMLIQY
TRBV4-1,TRBJ2-7,ASSLGGAAIYEQY
TRBV28,TRBJ2-5,ASNLHRDRETQY
TRBV19,TRBJ1-1,ASSQTGNTEAF
TRBV3-1,TRBJ2-3,ASSQVGGIGADTQY